Listed below are T cell receptor beta chains from one sample, sequenced in a study of T cell responses to AZD1222 COVID-19 vaccine. Using immunoSEQ multiplex PCR, the repertoire was profiled, and TCRdb retains in-frame clones only, with some absent. The data show tens of thousands of clones, roughly 87% seen once. The sample here was peripheral blood, taken on day 0 of AZD1222 vaccination. The source of these receptors is an adult in good health. The CDR3 runs from the conserved cysteine through the conserved F or W.

v_call cdr3_length cdr3_aa
TRBV11-3 14 CASSLQRRAYEQYF
TRBV5-6 14 CASIPITGADTQYF
TRBV7-2 13 CASSSLLGWGYTF
TRBV28 14 CASSFGVTAYGYTF
TRBV30 13 CAWTLLAGGIQYF
TRBV30 11 CAWRQGGGQFF
TRBV7-2 15 CASSLGRIGNNEQFF
TRBV30 16 CAWTLAGPPGPYEQYF
TRBV5-5 13 CASSLGSLYEQYF
TRBV7-3 12 CASSLGFNEQFF
TRBV7-9 15 CASSLSGGGGETQYF
TRBV5-6 18 CASSWDRSTSGVTGELFF
TRBV4-2 17 CASSQDWGDLGNQPQHF
TRBV10-2 15 CASTWSSANTGELFF